The 8 T cell receptor beta chains in this list originate from one sample, sequenced in a study of cytotoxic CD8 clonotypes in ibrutinib-treated CLL. Clones were read by immunoSEQ multiplex PCR, and TCRdb kept only the in-frame ones, dropping some. Found here are 40,000 to 60,000 clones, roughly 53% of them singletons; the top ten hold approximately 29%. The specimen comprised PBMCs, sampled after 12 months of ibrutinib treatment. The receptors shown here come from a human donor with chronic lymphocytic leukemia.

Only a few counts were recorded for this clone. The chain recombines TRBV19 with TRBJ1-2; no firm D call. The length of the CDR3 is 16 residues. Per germline, CDR1 LNHDA and CDR2 SQIVND (reference sequence). V gave up 5 bases and J gave up 5 bases, with 21 bases separating them. CDR3 DNA sequence: TGTGCCAGTAGTCGACGGACCGCACGAATTGAGTATGGCTACACCTTC. Translated: CASSRRTARIEYGYTF.

The chain carries TRBV2 and TRBJ2-7; TRBD1 or TRBD2 may be the D gene (5 bases each). Trimming stripped 7 bases from V and 0 bases from J, with 13 bases between. Germline-derived CDR1 and CDR2 are SNHLY and FYNNEI. The CDR3 totals 14 residues. The CDR3 DNA is TGTGCCAGCACCCGGGACCGGAGCTCCTACGAGCAGTACTTC. Translation: CASTRDRSSYEQYF.

This sequence joins TRBV18 and TRBJ1-3; TRBD1 matches at 11 bases. Trimming took 3 bases from V and 4 from J; bases not matched to a gene: 2. Germline CDR1 KGHSH, CDR2 LQKENI. The length of the CDR3 is 15 residues. CDR3: CASSPRTGGGNTIYF. The CDR3 bases are TGTGCCAGCTCACCTCGGACAGGGGGCGGAAACACCATATATTTT.

The V gene is TRBV28, the J gene TRBJ2-3, with D hard to call. CDR3 length equals 12 residues. Deletions cut 6 bases from V and 6 bases from J, with 10 bases between. Germline CDR1 reads MDHEN; CDR2 reads SYDVKM. CDR3 DNA: TGTGCCAGCAGCCGAAATTTGGATACGCAGTATTTT. Translating it yields CASSRNLDTQYF.

The chain recombines TRBV28 with TRBJ2-7, with D unresolved. The CDR3 covers 13 residues. Per the germline V gene, CDR1 is MDHEN and CDR2 is SYDVKM. With 3 bases removed from V and 2 bases from J, the gap between germline ends came to 8 bases. As DNA, the CDR3 is TGTGCCAGCAGTTTCACCCCAGCCTACGAGCAGTACTTC. It translates to CASSFTPAYEQYF.

This clone was observed a handful of times. The chain joins TRBV9 to TRBJ1-5; 8 positions match TRBD1. CDR3 size: 15 residues. CDR1 is SGDLS and CDR2 is YYNGEE in the germline V gene. V lost 4 bases to trimming and J lost 7 bases; unmatched junction nucleotides: 10. CDR3 region: CASSTTTGDEQPQHF. CDR3 DNA: TGTGCCAGCAGCACAACGACAGGGGATGAACAGCCCCAGCATTTT.

This chain links TRBV11-1 with TRBJ1-2; D is unresolved. CDR1 and CDR2 from the germline V gene are SGHAT and FQDESV (reference sequence). The V end lost 5 bases, the J end lost 8 bases, and 12 bases lay between the germline ends. The CDR3 totals 12 residues. The CDR3 loop reads CASSHGLGGYTF. The CDR3 DNA sequence: TGTGCCAGCAGCCACGGTCTTGGGGGCTACACCTTC.

The V call is TRBV29-1, the J call TRBJ1-4; D not certain. V was clipped by 3 bases and J by 8 bases, with 13 bases between them. Germline assignment: CDR1 SQVTM and CDR2 ANQGSEA. This CDR3 has 13 amino acids. CDR3 sequence (DNA): TGCAGCGTTGATGACCCCCGGGAGGAAAAACTGTTTTTT. It specifies CSVDDPREEKLFF.